This TCR beta chain was documented in a study of CD8+CD57+ T cells in acquired aplastic anemia (dated by TCRdb to between 2017 and 2018). Concerning the study at large: DNA extracted from sorted CD4+ and CD8+ cells had a mean of about 3.3 ug, with a range of roughly 0.18 to 27.4 ug.

Based on the germline V gene (reference sequence), the CDR1 and CDR2 sequences are MNHEY and SMNVEV. Trimming takes 3 bases from V and 8 bases from J, and the germline ends sit 13 bases apart. The CDR3 has 14 amino acids, counting the end cysteine and phenylalanine. The retained sequence is limited to the CDR3, 42 bases, with the frame set at the first base. Overall study results and their limits: No significant difference in CD8+ Simpson's diversity was found between patients and healthy controls (P=0.060). Around 27 CD8+ CDR3 sequences were found to be shared between patients and controls, but these sequences appeared to be highly expressed in patients and within the immunodominant clones of the patients.

To note about this clonotype: Its binding antigen is unknown. No much larger clone is present one base from it, and per-base qualities are unavailable.

Genomic DNA served as template for TCR beta VDJ combination and CDR3 sequence profiling. An Illumina HiSeq 2000 was used for TCR repertoire sequencing. The original methods were these. TRBV/TRBJ rearrangement plots, CDR3 size and DJ length profiles, and Simpson's diversity index were used to assess repertoires. Whichever DNA sequence was most abundant in the deep sequencing data was defined as the immunodominant clone. CDR3 amino acid sequences were checked for sharing between subjects and were compared against published repertoires and the VDJdb database. TCRdb reprocessing: public reads trimmed at Q25 with fastp, clones called with MiXCR, in-frame beta chains kept. When rows share a CDR3 protein, they turn into one entry using the most common DNA and genes. The V and J calls here are based on TCRdb, not the publication. The table for this sample lists 150,000 to 200,000 distinct CDR3 sequences; roughly 64% of them were counted only once. The ten largest clones capture about half of the sample.

In the study, sorted CD4+ and CD8+ blood T cells from patients with severe aplastic anemia and from healthy subjects underwent deep sequencing of TCR repertoires. Ficoll-Paque density gradient centrifugation was used to isolate peripheral blood mononuclear cells. Before DNA extraction, CD4+ and CD8+ T cells were sorted with FACS or magnetic beads. The receptor chain draws on TRBV27 and TRBJ1-4; no D gene is confidently identified. The source of this sequence is a human donor with severe aplastic anemia or a healthy control (not recorded which). The specimen sequenced was sorted CD4+, CD8+, or CD8+CD57+ T cells (not recorded which) from PBMCs. The CDR3 has the sequence CASSFYPAGEKLFF. DNA sequence: TGTGCCAGCAGTTTTTATCCCGCGGGAGAAAAACTGTTTTTT.